A selection of T cell receptor beta chains follows, all from one sample in a study of shared clonotypes between healthy human individuals. Only in-frame clones appear in the TCRdb table, and some are missing; sequencing was by immunoSEQ multiplex PCR. There are 760,000 or so clones in the sample; 90% to 98% occur only once, and about 0.21% lies in the top ten. Sequencing was done on a sample of naive CD8+ T cells sorted from blood. All receptors derive from a man between 25 and 39 years old in good health. The CDR3 runs from the conserved cysteine through the conserved F or W. The order of the fields is J gene, D gene, V gene, CDR3 protein, CDR3 DNA. A D gene is named only where the DNA matches it firmly.

TRBJ2-1 | - | TRBV11-3 | CASSLDPDSGVNEQFF | TGTGCCAGCAGCTTAGATCCGGATAGCGGAGTCAATGAGCAGTTCTTC
TRBJ2-5 | TRBD2 | TRBV9 | CASSPPREAGAQYF | TGTGCCAGCAGCCCACCCCGCGAGGCGGGAGCCCAGTACTTC
TRBJ2-1 | TRBD2 | TRBV4-3 | CASSQDMGLAYNEQFF | TGCGCCAGCAGCCAAGATATGGGACTAGCGTACAATGAGCAGTTCTTC
TRBJ2-7 | TRBD2 | TRBV5-5 | CASSFNAGGHEQYF | TGTGCCAGCAGCTTCAATGCGGGAGGGCACGAGCAGTACTTC
TRBJ2-1 | - | TRBV27 | CASSLADLSYNEQFF | TGTGCCAGCAGTTTAGCGGACCTATCCTACAATGAGCAGTTCTTC
TRBJ2-1 | - | TRBV27 | CASSLYQGIHSYNEQFF | TGTGCCAGCAGTTTATATCAGGGTATACACTCCTACAATGAGCAGTTCTTC
TRBJ2-7 | - | TRBV10-3 | CAISGGDQDVGEQYF | TGTGCCATCAGTGGGGGGGATCAGGATGTAGGCGAGCAGTACTTC
TRBJ2-7 | - | TRBV28 | CASSLGLEAEQYF | TGTGCCAGCAGTTTGGGGCTAGAGGCCGAGCAGTACTTC
TRBJ2-3 | TRBD2 | TRBV29-1 | CSVLGPELAGGPLSDTQYF | TGCAGCGTGTTGGGTCCTGAACTAGCGGGAGGGCCTCTGTCGGATACGCAGTATTTT
TRBJ1-1 | - | TRBV28 | CASRVGTEAFF | TGTGCCAGTAGGGTGGGCACTGAAGCTTTCTTT